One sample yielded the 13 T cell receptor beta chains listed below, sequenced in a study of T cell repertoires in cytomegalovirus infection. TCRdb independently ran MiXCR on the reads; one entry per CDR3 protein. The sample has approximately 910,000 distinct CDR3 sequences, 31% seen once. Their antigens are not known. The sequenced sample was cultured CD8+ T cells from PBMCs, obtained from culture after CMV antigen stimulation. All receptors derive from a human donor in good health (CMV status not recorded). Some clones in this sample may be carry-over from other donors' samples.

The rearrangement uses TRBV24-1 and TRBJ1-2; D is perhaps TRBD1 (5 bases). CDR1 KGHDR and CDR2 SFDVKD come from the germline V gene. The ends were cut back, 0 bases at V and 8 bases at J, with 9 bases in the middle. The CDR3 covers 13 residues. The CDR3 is CATSDLAGNGYTF. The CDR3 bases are TGTGCCACCAGTGATTTGGCAGGGAACGGCTACACCTTC.

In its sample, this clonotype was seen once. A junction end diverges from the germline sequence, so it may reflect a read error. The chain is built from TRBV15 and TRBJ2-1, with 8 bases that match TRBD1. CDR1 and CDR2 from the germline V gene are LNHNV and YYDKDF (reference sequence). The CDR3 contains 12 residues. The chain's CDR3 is CVTSSTGGEQFF. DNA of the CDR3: TGTGTCACCAGCAGCACAGGGGGTGAGCAGTTCTTC.

The CDR3 DNA follows: TGTGCCACCAGCCCCGGTAGCGGGGAGCTGTTTTTT. Its translation is CATSPGSGELFF. V and J are TRBV24-1 and TRBJ2-2; D not certain. From germline, CDR1 is KGHDR and CDR2 SFDVKD. This CDR3 comprises 12 residues. Trimming removed 7 bases from V and 7 bases from J, with 9 bases in between.

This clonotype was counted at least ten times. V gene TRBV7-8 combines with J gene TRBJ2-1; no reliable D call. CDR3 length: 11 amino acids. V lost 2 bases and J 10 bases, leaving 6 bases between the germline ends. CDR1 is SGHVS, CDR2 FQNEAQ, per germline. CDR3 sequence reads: CASSLSGEQFF. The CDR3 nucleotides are TGTGCCAGCAGCTTAAGTGGCGAGCAGTTCTTC.

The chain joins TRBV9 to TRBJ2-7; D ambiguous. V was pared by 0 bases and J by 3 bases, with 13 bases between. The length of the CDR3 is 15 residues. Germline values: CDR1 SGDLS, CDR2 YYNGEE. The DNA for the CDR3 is TGTGCCAGCAGCGTAGGGGCAACGATGGACTACGAGCAGTACGTC. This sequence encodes CASSVGATMDYEQYV.

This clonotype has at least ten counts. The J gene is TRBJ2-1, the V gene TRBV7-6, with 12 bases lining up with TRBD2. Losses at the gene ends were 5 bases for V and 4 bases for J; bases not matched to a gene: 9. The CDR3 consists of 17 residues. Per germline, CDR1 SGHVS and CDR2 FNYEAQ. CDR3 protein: CASSPSPTSGRYNEQFF. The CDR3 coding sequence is TGTGCCAGCAGCCCCAGTCCCACTAGCGGGAGGTACAATGAGCAGTTCTTC.

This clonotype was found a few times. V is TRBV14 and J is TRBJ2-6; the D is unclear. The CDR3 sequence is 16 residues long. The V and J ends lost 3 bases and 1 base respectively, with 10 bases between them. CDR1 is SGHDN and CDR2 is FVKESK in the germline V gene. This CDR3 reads CASSQIDLSGANVLTF. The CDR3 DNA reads TGTGCCAGCAGCCAGATTGACCTATCTGGGGCCAACGTCCTGACTTTC.

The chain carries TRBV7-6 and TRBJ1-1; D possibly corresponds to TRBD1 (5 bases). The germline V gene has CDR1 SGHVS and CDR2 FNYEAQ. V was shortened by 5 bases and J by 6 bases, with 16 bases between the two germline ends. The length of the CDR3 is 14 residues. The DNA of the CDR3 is TGTGCCAGCAGCCATTGGGGGACGGGCGCTGAAGCTTTCTTT. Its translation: CASSHWGTGAEAFF.

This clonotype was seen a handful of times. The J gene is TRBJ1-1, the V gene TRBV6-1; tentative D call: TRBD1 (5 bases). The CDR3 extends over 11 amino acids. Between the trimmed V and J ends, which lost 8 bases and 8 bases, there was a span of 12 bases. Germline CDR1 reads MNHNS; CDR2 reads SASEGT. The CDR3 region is CASGAGPEAFF. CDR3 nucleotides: TGTGCCAGCGGGGCAGGGCCCGAAGCTTTCTTT.

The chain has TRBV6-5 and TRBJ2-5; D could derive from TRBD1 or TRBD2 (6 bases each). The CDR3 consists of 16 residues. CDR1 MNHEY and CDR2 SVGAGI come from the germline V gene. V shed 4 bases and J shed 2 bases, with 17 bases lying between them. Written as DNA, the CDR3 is TGTGCCAGCAGTTCTTGGGGTGGGGGGCCTCAAGAGACCCAGTACTTC. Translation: CASSSWGGGPQETQYF.

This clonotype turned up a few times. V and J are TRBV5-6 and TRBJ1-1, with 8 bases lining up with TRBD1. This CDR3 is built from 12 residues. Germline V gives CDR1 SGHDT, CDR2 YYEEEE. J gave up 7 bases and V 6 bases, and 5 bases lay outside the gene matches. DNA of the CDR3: TGTGCCAGCACGGGACAGGCTAGTGAAGCTTTCTTT. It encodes CASTGQASEAFF.

CDR3 DNA: TGTGCCAGCAGTTTATTAGGGGGGACAGTGTCAGCTTTCTTT. The encoded protein is CASSLLGGTVSAFF. The chain uses TRBV27 and TRBJ1-1, with 7 bases fitting TRBD1. The ends lost 1 base at V and 10 bases at J; junction bases unmatched: 9. In germline, CDR1 is MNHEY, CDR2 SMNVEV (reference sequence). The CDR3 has 14 amino acids.

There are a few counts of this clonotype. CDR3: CASSLTGSYSEQYV. In nucleotides, the CDR3 is TGTGCCAGCAGTTTGACAGGGAGCTACTCCGAGCAGTACGTC. The rearrangement joins TRBV12-3 or TRBV12-4 to TRBJ2-7, with 7 positions matching TRBD1. J was trimmed by 6 bases and V by 3 bases; bases with no gene match: 8. There are 14 residues in the CDR3.